The clone carrying this T cell receptor beta chain appeared a few times. Its specificity is unknown. The data are from a study of OX40 agonist ivuxolimab in advanced cancers. Study overall: Dose-escalation patients suffered from hepatocellular carcinoma, melanoma, renal cell or head and neck cancer.

The CDR3 covers 16 residues. Germline V gives CDR1 MDHEN, CDR2 SYDVKM. V trimming: 4 bases; J trimming: 2 bases; junction bases outside the gene matches: 7. The repertoire was sequenced with immunoSEQ multiplex PCR; TCRdb's copy has only in-frame clones and lacks some. Among 40,000 to 45,000 clones, roughly 80% were seen once, and the ten largest hold 8.5% to 12%. Study-wide points: Averaging showed that CD8+ T cells had more expanded clones than CD4+ did. Low normalized T-cell clonal expansion also characterized some of the nonresponders.

Specimen: CD4+ or CD8+ T cells sorted from blood, collected in a trial of the OX40 agonist ivuxolimab. The chain joins TRBV28 to TRBJ2-1; TRBD2 agrees at 8 bases. The receptor's source is an adult with an advanced solid tumor such as melanoma, head and neck, liver or kidney cancer. The CDR3 reads CASSSHGRAAYNEQFF. For the CDR3, the DNA is TGTGCCAGCAGTTCCCACGGGAGGGCCGCCTACAATGAGCAGTTCTTC.